A single sample gave rise to the 12 T cell receptor beta chains below, sequenced in a study of T-cell reconstitution after alpha-beta-depleted transplantation in children. Preparing the TCRbeta library involved the use of unique molecular identifiers. MiXCR, applied by TCRdb to the PCR reads, yields one record per CDR3 protein. The sample includes hundreds of thousands of distinct CDR3 sequences, around 19% of them seen just once. The specimen was PBMCs from the stem cell graft donor, collected from the stem cell graft. The origin of the receptors is a human donor who donated a stem cell graft to a child with acute lymphoblastic leukemia.

This clonotype was counted a few times. V gene TRBV6-5 combines with J gene TRBJ1-4; D unclear. The CDR3 runs to 15 residues. Trimming took 2 bases from V and 0 from J, leaving 7 bases between them. Germline lookup yields CDR1 MNHEY and CDR2 SVGAGI. Here the CDR3 DNA reads TGTGCCAGCAGTTACACCGCTACAACTAATGAAAAACTGTTTTTT. As protein: CASSYTATTNEKLFF.

This clonotype was counted many times. The chain is built from TRBV29-1 and TRBJ2-5, with D tentatively TRBD2 (6 bases). Looked up from germline, CDR1 is SQVTM and CDR2 is ANQGSEA. V was trimmed by 4 bases and J by 5 bases, leaving 14 bases between them. The CDR3 spans 13 residues. The DNA for the CDR3 is TGCAGCGTTGTTCGGGGGATACAGGAGACCCAGTACTTC. Translation: CSVVRGIQETQYF.

This chain's CDR3 is CASSLAVSGAGPNTEAFF. The CDR3 DNA follows: TGCGCCAGCAGCTTGGCCGTATCTGGGGCGGGGCCGAACACTGAAGCTTTCTTT. This chain uses TRBV5-1 with TRBJ1-1; D perhaps matches TRBD1 (5 bases). CDR3 length: 18 residues. V lost 0 bases, J lost 1 base, and 19 bases lay in between. Germline assignment: CDR1 SGHRS and CDR2 YFSETQ.

This clonotype was counted a few times. The chain is built from TRBV6-5 and TRBJ2-3; 7 nucleotides match TRBD2. This CDR3 has 15 amino acids. The ends lost 2 bases at V and 4 bases at J; junction bases unmatched: 6. The germline V gene encodes CDR1 MNHEY and CDR2 SVGAGI. CDR3 DNA sequence: TGTGCCAGCAGTTACGGCGGGGGAGGACCAGATACGCAGTATTTT. The encoded protein is CASSYGGGGPDTQYF.

This clonotype was recorded many times. This rearrangement joins TRBV7-9 to TRBJ2-1, with D perhaps assigned TRBD1 or TRBD2 (5 bases each). CDR1 and CDR2 (germline): SEHNR, FQNEAQ (reference sequence). This CDR3 comprises 10 residues. V was clipped by 2 bases and J by 13 bases, with 6 bases between them. The CDR3 DNA sequence: TGTGCCAGCAGCTTAAGGGACCAGTTCTTC. Protein: CASSLRDQFF.

The gene calls are TRBV5-1 and TRBJ1-2; 9 bases fit TRBD1. CDR3 length: 15 residues. Germline trimming cut 4 bases from V and 2 bases from J; bases unmatched to any gene: 6. Germline V gene sequence: CDR1 SGHRS, CDR2 YFSETQ. Written as DNA, the CDR3 is TGCGCCAGCAGCCATGGGACAGGGATCAACTATGGCTACACCTTC. Translation gives CASSHGTGINYGYTF.

This clonotype was seen a few times. CDR3 DNA sequence: TGTGCCAGCGGATTCCAGGCGAGCTCCTACGAGCAGTACTTC. Protein product: CASGFQASSYEQYF. The chain joins TRBV27 to TRBJ2-7; D not certain. Germline values: CDR1 MNHEY, CDR2 SMNVEV (reference sequence). The CDR3 extends over 14 amino acids. V lost 8 bases to trimming and J lost 0 bases, with 14 bases between them.

The V gene is TRBV29-1, the J gene TRBJ2-3; perhaps TRBD2 as D (7 bases). The germline gives CDR1 SQVTM, CDR2 ANQGSEA. V dropped 3 bases and J dropped 4 bases, with 17 bases sitting between them. This CDR3 contains 15 residues. This CDR3 is CSVDLLSGGADTQYF. The CDR3 coding sequence is TGCAGCGTTGACCTCCTATCGGGGGGCGCAGATACGCAGTATTTT.

This clonotype was detected only a few times. The V gene is TRBV3-1, the J gene TRBJ1-5; no clear D gene. Trimming left V 4 bases short and J 4 bases short, with 11 bases between. The CDR3 contains 14 residues. Germline V CDR1 and CDR2: LGHDT, YNNKEL (reference sequence). The CDR3 reads CASSLGLRNQPQHF. CDR3 nucleotide sequence: TGTGCCAGCAGCCTCGGACTGAGAAATCAGCCCCAGCATTTT.

The table lists this clonotype with a few counts. This chain connects TRBV29-1 to TRBJ1-2, with TRBD1 as a possible D gene (6 bases). Trimming took off 4 bases at V and 2 bases at J, with 11 bases between the two ends. This CDR3 has 13 amino acids. The germline gives CDR1 SQVTM, CDR2 ANQGSEA. The CDR3 loop reads CSVGRQGNYGYTF. The CDR3 nucleotides are TGCAGCGTTGGACGCCAGGGGAACTATGGCTACACCTTC.

This clonotype was picked up a small number of times. The V gene is TRBV7-2, the J gene TRBJ2-7, with unresolved D. Trimming took off 1 base at V and 2 bases at J, with 12 bases between the two ends. This CDR3 spans 15 amino acids. Germline V gene lookup returns CDR1 SGHTA and CDR2 FQGNSA. This CDR3 is CASSLGPPPTYEQYF. The DNA of the CDR3 is TGTGCCAGCAGCTTAGGTCCACCCCCAACCTACGAGCAGTACTTC.

This clonotype was detected many times. The V gene is TRBV12-3 or TRBV12-4, the J gene TRBJ2-2; tentatively, D is TRBD2 (6 bases). The CDR3 covers 14 residues. V was shortened by 5 bases and J by 2 bases, with 9 bases between the two germline ends. CDR3 loop: CASSPGRNTGELFF. CDR3 nucleotide sequence: TGTGCCAGCAGTCCCGGGAGAAACACCGGGGAGCTGTTTTTT.